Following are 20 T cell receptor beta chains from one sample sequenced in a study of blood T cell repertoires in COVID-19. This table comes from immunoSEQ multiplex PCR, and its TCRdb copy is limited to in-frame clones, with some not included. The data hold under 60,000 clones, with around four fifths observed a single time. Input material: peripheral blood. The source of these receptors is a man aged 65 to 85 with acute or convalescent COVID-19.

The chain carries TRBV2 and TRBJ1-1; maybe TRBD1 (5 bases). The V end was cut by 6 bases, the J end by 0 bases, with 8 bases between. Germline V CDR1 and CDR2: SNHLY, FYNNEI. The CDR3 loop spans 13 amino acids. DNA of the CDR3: TGTGCCAGCAGGGGGACTGTGAACACTGAAGCTTTCTTT. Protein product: CASRGTVNTEAFF.

The chain's CDR3 is CATSRDRGVNYGYTF. CDR3 DNA sequence: TGTGCCACCAGCAGAGATCGGGGAGTTAACTATGGCTACACCTTC. V is TRBV15 and J is TRBJ1-2; D unclear. CDR1 and CDR2 from the germline V gene are LNHNV and YYDKDF (reference sequence). V gave up 0 bases and J gave up 1 base, with 9 bases separating them. This CDR3 region has 15 residues. The whole variable domain, remainder taken from reference TRBV15 and TRBJ1-2, is DAMVIQNPRYQVTQFGKPVTLSCSQTLNHNVMYWYQQKSSQAPKLLFHYYDKDFNNEADTPDNFQSRRPNTSFCFLDIRSPGLGDTAMYLCATSRDRGVNYGYTFGSGTRLTVV.

In nucleotides, the CDR3 is TGTGCCAGCAGCTTATCCCGGAACACTGAAGCTTTCTTT. Amino acid sequence: CASSLSRNTEAFF. J is TRBJ1-1 and V is TRBV7-3, with D unclear. The CDR3 is 13 residues long. With 2 bases removed from V and 1 base from J, the gap between germline ends came to 5 bases. The germline V gene has CDR1 SGHTA and CDR2 FQGTGA.

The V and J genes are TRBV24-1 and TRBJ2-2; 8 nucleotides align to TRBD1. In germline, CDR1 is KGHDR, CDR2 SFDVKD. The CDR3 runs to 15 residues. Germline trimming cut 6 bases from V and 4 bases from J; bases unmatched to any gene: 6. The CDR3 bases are TGTGCCACCAGTCACAGGACAGGGTTCACCGGGGAGCTGTTTTTT. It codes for CATSHRTGFTGELFF.

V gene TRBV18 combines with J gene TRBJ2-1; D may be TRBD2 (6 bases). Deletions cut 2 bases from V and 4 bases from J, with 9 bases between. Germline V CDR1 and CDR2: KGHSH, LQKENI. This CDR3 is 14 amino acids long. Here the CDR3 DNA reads TGTGCCAGCTCACCAGGCGGGGAGTACAATGAGCAGTTCTTC. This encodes CASSPGGEYNEQFF.

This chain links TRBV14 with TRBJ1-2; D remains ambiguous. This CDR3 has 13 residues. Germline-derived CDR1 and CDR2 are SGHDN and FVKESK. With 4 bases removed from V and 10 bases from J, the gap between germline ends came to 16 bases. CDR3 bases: TGTGCCAGCAGCCCTTTTAGGGAGGCTGCCTACACCTTC. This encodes CASSPFREAAYTF.

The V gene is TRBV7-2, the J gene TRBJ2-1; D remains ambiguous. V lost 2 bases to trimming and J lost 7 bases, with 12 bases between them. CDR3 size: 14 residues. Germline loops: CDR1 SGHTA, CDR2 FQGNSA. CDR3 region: CASSLLIVKNEQFF. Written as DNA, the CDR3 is TGTGCCAGCAGCTTATTAATAGTTAAGAATGAGCAGTTCTTC.

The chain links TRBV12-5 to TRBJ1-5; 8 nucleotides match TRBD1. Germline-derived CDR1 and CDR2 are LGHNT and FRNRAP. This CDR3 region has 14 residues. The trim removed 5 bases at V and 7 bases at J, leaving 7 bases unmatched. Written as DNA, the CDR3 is TGTGCTAGTGGTCAGGACAGGGAGGAGCAGCCCCAGCATTTT. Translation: CASGQDREEQPQHF.

CDR3 sequence: CASSPRTGANTGELFF. The CDR3 DNA sequence: TGTGCCAGCAGCCCCCGGACAGGCGCGAACACCGGGGAGCTGTTTTTT. The chain couples TRBV9 to TRBJ2-2; TRBD1 matches 7 bases. V lost 4 bases, J lost 0 bases, and 6 bases stayed unmatched. There are 16 residues in the CDR3. Germline-derived CDR1 and CDR2 are SGDLS and YYNGEE.

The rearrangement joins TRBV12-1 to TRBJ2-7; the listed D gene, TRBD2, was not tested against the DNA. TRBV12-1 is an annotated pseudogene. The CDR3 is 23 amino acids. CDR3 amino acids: CASSCREPTGLAGGGVSGGEQYF. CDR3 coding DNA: TGTGCCAGCAGCTGCAGAGAACCTACGGGACTAGCGGGAGGAGGCGTTTCGGGCGGCGAGCAGTACTTC.

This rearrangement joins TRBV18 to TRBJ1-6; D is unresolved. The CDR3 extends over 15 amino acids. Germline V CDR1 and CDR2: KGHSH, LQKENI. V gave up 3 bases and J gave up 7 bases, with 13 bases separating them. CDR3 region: CASSPQEGNNSPLHF. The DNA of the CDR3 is TGTGCCAGCTCACCCCAAGAGGGAAACAATTCACCCCTCCACTTT.

CDR3 sequence: CATSDAPGRTNYGYTF. The CDR3 coding sequence is TGTGCCACCAGTGATGCCCCCGGGAGGACTAACTATGGCTACACCTTC. V gene TRBV24-1 combines with J gene TRBJ1-2; the D is unclear. V lost 3 bases, J lost 0 bases, and 13 bases lay in between. This CDR3 contains 16 residues. The germline CDR1 and CDR2 sequences are KGHDR and SFDVKD.

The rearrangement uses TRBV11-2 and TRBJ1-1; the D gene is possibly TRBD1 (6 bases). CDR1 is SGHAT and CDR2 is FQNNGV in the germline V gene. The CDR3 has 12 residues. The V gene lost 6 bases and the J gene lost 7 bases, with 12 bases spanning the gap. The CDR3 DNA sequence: TGTGCCAGCAGTTCAGGACAGTTTGAAGCTTTCTTT. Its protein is CASSSGQFEAFF.

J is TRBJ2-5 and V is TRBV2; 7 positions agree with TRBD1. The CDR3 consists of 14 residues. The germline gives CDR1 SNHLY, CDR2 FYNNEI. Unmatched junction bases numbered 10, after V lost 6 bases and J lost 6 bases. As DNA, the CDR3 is TGTGCCAGCAGCTCACAGGGGACGTTTCAGACCCAGTACTTC. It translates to CASSSQGTFQTQYF.

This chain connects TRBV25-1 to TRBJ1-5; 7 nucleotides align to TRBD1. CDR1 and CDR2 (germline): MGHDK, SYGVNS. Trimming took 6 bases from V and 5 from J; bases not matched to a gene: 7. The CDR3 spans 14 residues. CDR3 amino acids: CASRAGGEDQPQHF. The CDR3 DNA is TGTGCCAGCAGAGCAGGGGGAGAGGATCAGCCCCAGCATTTT.

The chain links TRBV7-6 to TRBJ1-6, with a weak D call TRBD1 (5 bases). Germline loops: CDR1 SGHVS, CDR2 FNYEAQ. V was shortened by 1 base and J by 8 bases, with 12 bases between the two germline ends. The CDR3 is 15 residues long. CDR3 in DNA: TGTGCCAGCAGCTTAGAGTGGCAGGGTGATTCACCCCTCCACTTT. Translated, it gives CASSLEWQGDSPLHF.

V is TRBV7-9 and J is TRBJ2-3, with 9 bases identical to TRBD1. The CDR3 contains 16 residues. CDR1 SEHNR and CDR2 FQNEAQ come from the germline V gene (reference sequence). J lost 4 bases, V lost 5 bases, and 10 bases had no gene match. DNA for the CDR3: TGTGCCAGCAGCCCGGATGCGGGACAGGGTGCAGATACGCAGTATTTT. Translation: CASSPDAGQGADTQYF.

Here the CDR3 DNA reads TGTGCCAGCACCAGACCGGGACTGGACTATGGCTACACCTTC. Translating gives CASTRPGLDYGYTF. The V gene is TRBV6-5, the J gene TRBJ1-2; tentative D call: TRBD1 (5 bases). The CDR3 spans 14 residues. V lost 7 bases and J lost 3, with 15 bases in between. Germline CDR1 MNHEY, CDR2 SVGAGI.

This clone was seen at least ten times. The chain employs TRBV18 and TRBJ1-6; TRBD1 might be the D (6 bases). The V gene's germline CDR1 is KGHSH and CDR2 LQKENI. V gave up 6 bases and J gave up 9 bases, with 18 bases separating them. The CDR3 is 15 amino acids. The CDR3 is CASSQQGSLGSPLHF. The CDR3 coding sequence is TGTGCCAGCTCTCAACAGGGTTCTTTGGGTTCACCCCTCCACTTT.

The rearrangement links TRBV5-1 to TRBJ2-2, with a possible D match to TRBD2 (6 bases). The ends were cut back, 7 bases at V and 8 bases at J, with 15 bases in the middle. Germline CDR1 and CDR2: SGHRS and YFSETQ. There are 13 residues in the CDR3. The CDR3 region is CASSRRGAGELFF. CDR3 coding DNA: TGCGCCAGCTCAAGGAGGGGCGCGGGGGAGCTGTTTTTT.